The 15 T cell receptor beta chains reported below all come from one sample, sequenced in a study of cytomegalovirus exposure and HLA in healthy donors. Researchers ran the PCR with 60 Vbeta and 13 Jbeta primers. Profiled with immunoSEQ multiplex PCR; TCRdb holds only in-frame clones, not every one. Here the sample spans approximately 130,000 clones, over 65% being singletons. Material: PBMCs. All receptors come from a man between 45 and 60 years old in good health and CMV-seronegative.

With regard to this clone: Germline is not matched at one junction end, which may reflect a read error. The V and J genes are TRBV7-9 and TRBJ2-1, with 11 bases lining up with TRBD2. From germline, CDR1 is SEHNR and CDR2 FQNEAQ (reference sequence). The CDR3 extends over 15 amino acids. The CDR3 is CSSSPGLAANNEQFF. Written as DNA, the CDR3 is TGTTCCAGCAGCCCGGGACTAGCGGCCAACAATGAGCAGTTCTTC.

V is TRBV7-9 and J is TRBJ2-7, with D possibly being TRBD1 (7 bases). The CDR3 runs 14 residues. Germline values: CDR1 SEHNR, CDR2 FQNEAQ (reference sequence). Trimming shortened V by 4 bases and J by 3 bases, and 13 bases separated the two germline ends. The CDR3 region has the DNA TGTGCCAGCAGCTCCGCGGGACAGATCTACGAGCAGTACTTC. Translated: CASSSAGQIYEQYF. Full variable domain (missing parts from reference TRBV7-9 and TRBJ2-7): DTGVSQNPRHKITKRGQNVTFRCDPISEHNRLYWYRQTLGQGPEFLTYFQNEAQLEKSRLLSDRFSAERPKGSFSTLEIQRTEQGDSAMYLCASSSAGQIYEQYFGPGTRLTVT.

This clone appeared a single time. The chain joins TRBV5-6 to TRBJ2-5; D perhaps matches TRBD1 (6 bases). V shed 3 bases and J shed 2 bases, with 17 bases lying between them. CDR3 length: 16 residues. Germline values: CDR1 SGHDT, CDR2 YYEEEE. For the CDR3, the DNA is TGTGCCAGCAGCTCCAGCGGACAGAACCGACAAGAGACCCAGTACTTC. Protein product: CASSSSGQNRQETQYF.

The V gene is TRBV18, the J gene TRBJ2-3; a weak D match, TRBD2 (6 bases). The length of the CDR3 is 13 residues. Per germline, CDR1 KGHSH and CDR2 LQKENI. Between the trimmed V and J ends, which lost 5 bases and 6 bases, there was a span of 12 bases. CDR3 in amino acids: CASSAGSLDTQYF. CDR3 sequence (DNA): TGTGCCAGCTCAGCGGGGAGCCTGGATACGCAGTATTTT.

This rearrangement joins TRBV2 to TRBJ2-5; 7 nucleotides agree with TRBD1. Trimming took 6 bases from V and 4 from J; bases not matched to a gene: 5. Looked up from germline, CDR1 is SNHLY and CDR2 is FYNNEI. The CDR3 has 13 amino acids. CDR3: CASRAGGLETQYF. CDR3 in DNA: TGTGCCAGCAGGGCAGGGGGTCTAGAGACCCAGTACTTC. The full variable domain, with the rest looked up from reference TRBV2 and TRBJ2-5, is EPEVTQTPSHQVTQMGQEVILRCVPISNHLYFYWYRQILGQKVEFLVSFYNNEISEKSEIFDDQFSVERPDGSNFTLKIRSTKLEDSAMYFCASRAGGLETQYFGPGTRLLVL.

The rearrangement joins TRBV27 to TRBJ1-1; TRBD1 matches at 10 bases. The trim removed 5 bases at V and 3 bases at J, leaving 12 bases unmatched. This CDR3 has 17 residues. Germline V gene lookup returns CDR1 MNHEY and CDR2 SMNVEV (reference sequence). CDR3 sequence (DNA): TGTGCCAGCAGTCCGGGACAGGGGTTTGGGAGGGACACTGAAGCTTTCTTT. Protein: CASSPGQGFGRDTEAFF.

The chain has TRBV5-1 and TRBJ1-6, with D tentatively TRBD1 (5 bases). The germline V gene encodes CDR1 SGHRS and CDR2 YFSETQ. V was shortened by 3 bases and J by 8 bases, with 15 bases between the two germline ends. The length of the CDR3 is 15 residues. The CDR3 region has the DNA TGCGCCAGCAGCTCTGGGACTGTCGGTGATTCACCCCTCCACTTT. It specifies CASSSGTVGDSPLHF.

The chain uses TRBV5-1 and TRBJ2-2, with 8 bases lining up with TRBD2. Trimming removed 5 bases from V and 4 bases from J; junction bases left unmatched: 7. Germline V gives CDR1 SGHRS, CDR2 YFSETQ. This CDR3 comprises 15 residues. Written as DNA, the CDR3 is TGCGCCAGCAGTCGGAGCGGGAGAGTCACCGGGGAGCTGTTTTTT. Protein: CASSRSGRVTGELFF.

In DNA form, the CDR3 reads TGTGCCAGCAGTGATTATAAGGGGGACAGGGGGCGAACAGATACGCAGTATTTT. Its translation: CASSDYKGDRGRTDTQYF. The J gene is TRBJ2-3, the V gene TRBV25-1, with 12 bases matching TRBD1. V was pared by 3 bases and J by 3 bases, with 10 bases of the junction left unmatched. This CDR3 is built from 18 residues. Germline lookup yields CDR1 MGHDK and CDR2 SYGVNS.

The chain couples TRBV7-8 to TRBJ2-6; TRBD1 might be the D (5 bases). V was cut by 5 bases and J by 0 bases, with 11 bases left in between. The length of the CDR3 is 16 residues. Looked up from germline, CDR1 is SGHVS and CDR2 is FQNEAQ. Here the CDR3 reads CASSTPGNSGANVLTF. The CDR3 nucleotides read TGTGCCAGCAGCACCCCAGGGAACTCTGGGGCCAACGTCCTGACTTTC.

The rearrangement joins TRBV30 to TRBJ2-7, with 8 bases lining up with TRBD2. Germline assignment: CDR1 GTSNPN and CDR2 SVGIG (reference sequence). Losses at the gene ends were 2 bases for V and 0 bases for J; bases not matched to a gene: 3. The CDR3 covers 14 residues. CDR3 loop: CAWSRGGDSYEQYF. CDR3 in DNA: TGTGCCTGGAGTCGGGGGGGGGACTCCTACGAGCAGTACTTC.

The genes are TRBV6-1 and TRBJ2-5, with 9 bases lining up with TRBD1. V trimming: 4 bases; J trimming: 7 bases; junction bases outside the gene matches: 7. This CDR3 contains 14 residues. The germline gives CDR1 MNHNS, CDR2 SASEGT. In DNA form, the CDR3 reads TGTGCCAGCAGTGCCCTTGACAGGGGGACGACCCAGTACTTC. The encoded protein is CASSALDRGTTQYF.

This rearrangement joins TRBV19 to TRBJ1-2, with a tentative D call TRBD1 (6 bases). The CDR3 contains 13 residues. Between the trimmed V and J ends, which lost 7 bases and 8 bases, there was a span of 17 bases. Germline CDR1 reads LNHDA; CDR2 reads SQIVND (reference sequence). The CDR3 sequence is CASTEGGAWGYTF. In nucleotides, the CDR3 is TGTGCCAGTACCGAGGGGGGGGCTTGGGGCTACACCTTC.

The gene calls are TRBV4-3 and TRBJ2-7; 9 bases are a match to TRBD2. Germline trimming cut 2 bases from V and 4 bases from J; bases unmatched to any gene: 15. CDR1 is LGHNA, CDR2 YSLEER, per germline. This CDR3 has 18 amino acids. The CDR3 sequence is CASSQKIVASGKAYEQYF. Here the CDR3 DNA reads TGCGCCAGCAGCCAAAAGATCGTAGCTAGCGGGAAGGCGTACGAGCAGTACTTC.

DNA of the CDR3: TGTGCCAGCTCACCTTTGGGGGCTGACGAGCAGTACTTC. Its translation is CASSPLGADEQYF. This sequence joins TRBV18 and TRBJ2-7, with a weak D call TRBD1 (6 bases). The V gene's germline CDR1 is KGHSH and CDR2 LQKENI. This CDR3 comprises 13 residues. V was shortened by 3 bases and J by 5 bases, with 11 bases between the two germline ends.